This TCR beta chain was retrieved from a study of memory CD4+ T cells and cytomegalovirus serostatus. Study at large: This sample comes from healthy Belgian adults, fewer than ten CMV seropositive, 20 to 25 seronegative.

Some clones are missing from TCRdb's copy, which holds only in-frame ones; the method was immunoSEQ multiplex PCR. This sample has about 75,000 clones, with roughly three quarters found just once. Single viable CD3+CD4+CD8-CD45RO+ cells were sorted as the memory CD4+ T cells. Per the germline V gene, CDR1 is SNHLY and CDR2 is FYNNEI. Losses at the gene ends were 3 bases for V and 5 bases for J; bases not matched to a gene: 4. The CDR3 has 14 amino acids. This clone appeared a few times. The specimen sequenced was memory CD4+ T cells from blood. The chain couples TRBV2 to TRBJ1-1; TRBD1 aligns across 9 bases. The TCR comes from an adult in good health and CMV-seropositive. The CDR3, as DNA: TGTGCCAGCAGTGAGACAGGGGGGTTAACTGAAGCTTTCTTT. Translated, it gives CASSETGGLTEAFF.